This TCR beta chain was recovered during a study of Ad26.COV2.S vaccination and SARS-CoV-2 variants. The method was immunoSEQ multiplex PCR; TCRdb's version includes in-frame clones alone and lacks a portion of them. This sample carries roughly 250,000 clones, 87% of them seen once, and the ten largest clones take less than 3%. In germline, CDR1 is SEHNR, CDR2 FQNEAQ (reference sequence). CDR3 length: 16 residues. V lost 6 bases and J lost 2; bases outside the gene matches: 9. Treatment reported: 15 to 20 received Ad26.COV2.S at low or high dose, single or two shots; about 5 received placebo; per-sample allocation not given. Samples were taken on day 63 after the first vaccine or placebo injection.

The chain links TRBV7-9 to TRBJ1-3, with 8 nucleotides matching TRBD1. The TCR comes from a person aged 18-60 years who received the Ad26.COV2.S COVID-19 vaccine or a placebo. The starting material was peripheral blood, obtained in a trial of Ad26.COV2.S vaccine versus placebo. Here the CDR3 DNA reads TGTGCCAGCAGTCGCGCTCAGGGGGCAGCTGGAAACACCATATATTTT. Residues: CASSRAQGAAGNTIYF.